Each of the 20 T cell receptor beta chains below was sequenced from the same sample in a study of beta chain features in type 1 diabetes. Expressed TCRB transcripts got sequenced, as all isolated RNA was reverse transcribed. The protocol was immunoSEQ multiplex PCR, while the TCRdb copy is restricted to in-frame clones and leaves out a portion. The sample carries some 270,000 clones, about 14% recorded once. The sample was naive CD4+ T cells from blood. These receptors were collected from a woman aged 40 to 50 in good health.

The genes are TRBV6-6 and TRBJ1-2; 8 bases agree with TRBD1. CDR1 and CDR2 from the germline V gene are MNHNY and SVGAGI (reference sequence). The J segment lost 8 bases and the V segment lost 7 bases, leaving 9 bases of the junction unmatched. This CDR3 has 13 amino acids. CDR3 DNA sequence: TGTGCCAGCACCGCTCAGGACAGGGACGGCTACACCTTC. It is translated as CASTAQDRDGYTF.

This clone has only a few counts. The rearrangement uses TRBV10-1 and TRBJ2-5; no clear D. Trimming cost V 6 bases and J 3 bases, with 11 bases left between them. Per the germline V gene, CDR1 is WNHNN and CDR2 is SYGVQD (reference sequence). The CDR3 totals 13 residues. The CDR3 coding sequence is TGCGCCAGCAGCAACCTAGAGGAAGAGACCCAGTACTTC. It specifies CASSNLEEETQYF.

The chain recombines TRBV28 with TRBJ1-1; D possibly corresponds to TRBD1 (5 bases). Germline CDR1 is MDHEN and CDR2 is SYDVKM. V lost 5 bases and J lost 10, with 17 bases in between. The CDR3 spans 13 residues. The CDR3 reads CASSPRATAGAFF. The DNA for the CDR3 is TGTGCCAGCAGTCCACGGGCGACAGCAGGAGCTTTCTTT.

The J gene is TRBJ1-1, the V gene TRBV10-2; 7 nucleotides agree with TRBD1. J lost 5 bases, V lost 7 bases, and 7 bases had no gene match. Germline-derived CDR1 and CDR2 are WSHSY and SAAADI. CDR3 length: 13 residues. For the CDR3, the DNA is TGCGCCAGCAAACCGGGACAGCTAACTGAAGCTTTCTTT. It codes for CASKPGQLTEAFF.

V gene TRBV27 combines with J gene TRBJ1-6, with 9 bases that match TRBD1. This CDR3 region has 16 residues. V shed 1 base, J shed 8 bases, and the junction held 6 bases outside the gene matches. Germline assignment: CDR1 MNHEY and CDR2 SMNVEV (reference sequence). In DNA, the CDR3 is TGTGCCAGCAGTTTATGGGTGGGACAGGGATATTCACCCCTCCACTTT. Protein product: CASSLWVGQGYSPLHF.

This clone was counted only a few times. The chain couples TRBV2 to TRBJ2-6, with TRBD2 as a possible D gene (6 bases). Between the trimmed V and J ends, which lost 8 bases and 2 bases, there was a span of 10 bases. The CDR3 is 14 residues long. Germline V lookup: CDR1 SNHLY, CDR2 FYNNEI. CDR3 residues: CASGGEAGANVLTF. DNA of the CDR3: TGTGCCAGCGGAGGGGAGGCTGGGGCCAACGTCCTGACTTTC. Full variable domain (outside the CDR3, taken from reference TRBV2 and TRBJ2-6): EPEVTQTPSHQVTQMGQEVILRCVPISNHLYFYWYRQILGQKVEFLVSFYNNEISEKSEIFDDQFSVERPDGSNFTLKIRSTKLEDSAMYFCASGGEAGANVLTFGAGSRLTVL.

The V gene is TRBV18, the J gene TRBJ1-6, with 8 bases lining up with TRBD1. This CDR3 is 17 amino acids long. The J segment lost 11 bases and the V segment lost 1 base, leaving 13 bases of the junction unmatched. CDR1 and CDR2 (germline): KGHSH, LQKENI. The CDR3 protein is CASSPLSTGVSIPPLHF. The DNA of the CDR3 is TGTGCCAGCTCACCACTCTCGACAGGGGTTTCCATCCCACCCCTCCACTTT.

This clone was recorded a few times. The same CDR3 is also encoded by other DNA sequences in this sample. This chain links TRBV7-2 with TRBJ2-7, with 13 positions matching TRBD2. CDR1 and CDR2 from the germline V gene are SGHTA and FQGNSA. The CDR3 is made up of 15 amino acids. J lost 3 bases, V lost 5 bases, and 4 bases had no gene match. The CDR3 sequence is CASSLRLAGGYEQYF. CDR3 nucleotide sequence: TGTGCCAGCAGCCTTAGACTAGCGGGGGGCTACGAGCAGTACTTC.

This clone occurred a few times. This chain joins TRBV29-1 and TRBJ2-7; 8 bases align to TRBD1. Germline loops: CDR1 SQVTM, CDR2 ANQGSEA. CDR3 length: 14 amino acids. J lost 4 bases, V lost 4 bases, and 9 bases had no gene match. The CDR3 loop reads CSVGGQGMGYEQYF. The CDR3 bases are TGCAGCGTTGGAGGACAGGGAATGGGGTACGAGCAGTACTTC.

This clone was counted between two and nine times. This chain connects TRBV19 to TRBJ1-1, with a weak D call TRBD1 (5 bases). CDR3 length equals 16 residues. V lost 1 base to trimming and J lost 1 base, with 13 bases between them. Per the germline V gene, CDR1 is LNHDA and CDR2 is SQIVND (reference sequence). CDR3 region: CASSIARGLKNTEAFF. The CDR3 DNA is TGTGCCAGTAGTATAGCCCGGGGACTCAAGAACACTGAAGCTTTCTTT. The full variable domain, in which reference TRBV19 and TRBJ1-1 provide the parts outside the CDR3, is DGGITQSPKYLFRKEGQNVTLSCEQNLNHDAMYWYRQDPGQGLRLIYYSQIVNDFQKGDIAEGYSVSREKKESFPLTVTSAQKNPTAFYLCASSIARGLKNTEAFFGQGTRLTVV.

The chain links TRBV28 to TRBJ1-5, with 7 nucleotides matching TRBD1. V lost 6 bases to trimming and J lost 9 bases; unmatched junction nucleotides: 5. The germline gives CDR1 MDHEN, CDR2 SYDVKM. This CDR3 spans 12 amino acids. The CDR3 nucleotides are TGTGCCAGCAGGGATCAGGGGGGGCCCCAGCATTTT. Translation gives CASRDQGGPQHF.

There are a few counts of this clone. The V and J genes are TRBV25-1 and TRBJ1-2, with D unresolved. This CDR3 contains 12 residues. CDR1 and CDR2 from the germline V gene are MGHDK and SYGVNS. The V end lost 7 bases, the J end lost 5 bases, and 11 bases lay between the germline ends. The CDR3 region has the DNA TGTGCCAGCATTGGCGCGGAATATGGCTACACCTTC. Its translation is CASIGAEYGYTF.

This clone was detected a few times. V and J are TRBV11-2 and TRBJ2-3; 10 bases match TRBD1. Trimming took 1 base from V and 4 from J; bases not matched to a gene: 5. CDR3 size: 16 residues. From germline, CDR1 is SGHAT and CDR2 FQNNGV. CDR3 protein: CASSLAGQGSADTQYF. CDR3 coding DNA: TGTGCCAGCAGCTTAGCGGGACAGGGGAGTGCAGATACGCAGTATTTT.

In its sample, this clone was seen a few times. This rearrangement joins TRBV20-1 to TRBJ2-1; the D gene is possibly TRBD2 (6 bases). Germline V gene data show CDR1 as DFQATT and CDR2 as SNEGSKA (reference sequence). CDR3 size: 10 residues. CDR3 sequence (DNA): TGCAGCCCCCGCGGGGATGAGCAGTTCTTC. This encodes CSPRGDEQFF.

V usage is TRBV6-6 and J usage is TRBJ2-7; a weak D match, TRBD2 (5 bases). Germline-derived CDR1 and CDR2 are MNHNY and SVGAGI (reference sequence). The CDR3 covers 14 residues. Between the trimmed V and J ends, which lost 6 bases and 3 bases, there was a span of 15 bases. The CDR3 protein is CASRLTTGSYEQYF. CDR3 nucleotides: TGTGCCAGCAGGCTTACGACGGGGAGCTACGAGCAGTACTTC.

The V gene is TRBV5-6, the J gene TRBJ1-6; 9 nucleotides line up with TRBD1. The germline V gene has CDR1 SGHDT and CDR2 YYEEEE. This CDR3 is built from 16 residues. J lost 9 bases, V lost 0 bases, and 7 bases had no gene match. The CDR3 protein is CASSLARGQGVSPLHF. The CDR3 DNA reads TGTGCCAGCAGCTTGGCACGGGGACAGGGAGTTTCACCCCTCCACTTT. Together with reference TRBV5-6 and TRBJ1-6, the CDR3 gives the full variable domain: DAGVTQSPTHLIKTRGQQVTLRCSPKSGHDTVSWYQQALGQGPQFIFQYYEEEERQRGNFPDRFSGHQFPNYSSELNVNALLLGDSALYLCASSLARGQGVSPLHFGNGTRLTVT.

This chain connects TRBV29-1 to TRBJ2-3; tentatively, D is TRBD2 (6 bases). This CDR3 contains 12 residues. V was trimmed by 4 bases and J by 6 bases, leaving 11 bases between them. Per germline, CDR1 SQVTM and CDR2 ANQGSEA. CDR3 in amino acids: CSVVRGSDTQYF. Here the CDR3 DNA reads TGCAGCGTTGTCCGGGGGTCGGATACGCAGTATTTT.

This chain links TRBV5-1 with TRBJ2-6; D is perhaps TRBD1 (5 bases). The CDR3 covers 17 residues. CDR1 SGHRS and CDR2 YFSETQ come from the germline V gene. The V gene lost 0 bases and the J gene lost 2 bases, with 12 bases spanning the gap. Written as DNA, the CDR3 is TGCGCCAGCAGCTTGGATGCTACAGGTGCTGGGGCCAACGTCCTGACTTTC. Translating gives CASSLDATGAGANVLTF.

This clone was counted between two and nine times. The CDR3, as DNA: TGTGCCAGCACTCCATCAGGGGGTTCCTACGAGCAGTACTTC. Amino acids: CASTPSGGSYEQYF. The V and J genes are TRBV27 and TRBJ2-7; 7 positions agree with TRBD1. The CDR3 extends over 14 amino acids. CDR1 and CDR2 from the germline V gene are MNHEY and SMNVEV (reference sequence). V trimming: 7 bases; J trimming: 1 base; junction bases outside the gene matches: 7.

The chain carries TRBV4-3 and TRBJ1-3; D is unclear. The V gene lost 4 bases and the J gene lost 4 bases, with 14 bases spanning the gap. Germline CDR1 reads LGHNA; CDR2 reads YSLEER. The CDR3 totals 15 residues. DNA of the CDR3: TGCGCCAGCAGCCCGAACTTCCTCCCAGGAAACACCATATATTTT. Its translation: CASSPNFLPGNTIYF.